The rows below give T cell receptor beta chains drawn from one sample of a study of OX40 agonist ivuxolimab in advanced cancers. Sequencing was performed with immunoSEQ multiplex PCR; in TCRdb, only in-frame clones are kept and a portion is missing. The table includes just over 90,000 clones, 85% to 95% detected once. The sequences come from CD4+ or CD8+ T cells sorted from blood, collected in a trial of the OX40 agonist ivuxolimab. Receptors originate from an adult with an advanced solid tumor such as melanoma, head and neck, liver or kidney cancer. CDR3s include the opening cysteine and the closing phenylalanine or tryptophan. Fields, in order: J gene, D gene, clone size, V gene, CDR3 DNA, CDR3 protein. The D gene is left open where the match is weak. Part of the rows lack a size; the others show once, few, many or a class for expanded clones.

J gene: TRBJ2-7
D gene: -
clone size: -
V gene: TRBV5-6
CDR3 DNA: TGTGCCAGCAGCTTACGGACAGCCTCCTACGAGCAGTACTTC
CDR3 protein: CASSLRTASYEQYF

J gene: TRBJ2-3
D gene: -
clone size: once
V gene: TRBV6-6
CDR3 DNA: TGTGCCAGCAGTCGTGGGGCCAACACAGATACGCAGTATTTT
CDR3 protein: CASSRGANTDTQYF

J gene: TRBJ2-2
D gene: -
clone size: -
V gene: TRBV27
CDR3 DNA: TGTGCCAGCAGTTTGGGGACCGGGGAGCTGTTTTTT
CDR3 protein: CASSLGTGELFF

J gene: TRBJ2-7
D gene: -
clone size: -
V gene: TRBV5-1
CDR3 DNA: TGCGCCAGCAGCTTGTCCAGTAACGAGCAGTACTTC
CDR3 protein: CASSLSSNEQYF

J gene: TRBJ2-5
D gene: -
clone size: -
V gene: TRBV9
CDR3 DNA: TGTGCCAGCAGCGTTGGGACGGCGTACCAAGAGACCCAGTACTTC
CDR3 protein: CASSVGTAYQETQYF

J gene: TRBJ2-3
D gene: -
clone size: -
V gene: TRBV13
CDR3 DNA: TGTGCCAGCAGCCCTTGGGACACAGATACGCAGTATTTT
CDR3 protein: CASSPWDTDTQYF

J gene: TRBJ2-1
D gene: TRBD2
clone size: -
V gene: TRBV13
CDR3 DNA: TGTGCTAGCGGGCCGAATGAGCAGTTCTTC
CDR3 protein: CASGPNEQFF

J gene: TRBJ1-5
D gene: -
clone size: -
V gene: TRBV4-3
CDR3 DNA: TGCGCCAGCAGCCAAAGATGGGATCAGCCCCAGCATTTT
CDR3 protein: CASSQRWDQPQHF

J gene: TRBJ2-7
D gene: TRBD2
clone size: -
V gene: TRBV7-2
CDR3 DNA: TGTGCCAGCAGCTTCTCTGGACTAGCGGGTAGCTCCTACGAGCAGTACTTC
CDR3 protein: CASSFSGLAGSSYEQYF

J gene: TRBJ2-3
D gene: -
clone size: -
V gene: TRBV5-4
CDR3 DNA: TGTGCCAGCAGCTTGGACAGGGTTGATACGCAGTATTTT
CDR3 protein: CASSLDRVDTQYF

J gene: TRBJ1-1
D gene: -
clone size: -
V gene: TRBV19
CDR3 DNA: TGTGCCAGTAGTATAGGGGGGAAGAACACTGAAGCTTTCTTT
CDR3 protein: CASSIGGKNTEAFF

J gene: TRBJ1-3
D gene: TRBD1
clone size: -
V gene: TRBV5-4
CDR3 DNA: TGTGCCAGCAGCCATAGTCAGACAGGGGGCTTGGACACCATATATTTT
CDR3 protein: CASSHSQTGGLDTIYF

J gene: TRBJ1-1
D gene: -
clone size: once
V gene: TRBV9
CDR3 DNA: TGTGCCAGCAGCCCCGGGGAACCTAGGAGAGCTTTCTTT
CDR3 protein: CASSPGEPRRAFF

J gene: TRBJ1-4
D gene: TRBD1
clone size: once
V gene: TRBV2
CDR3 DNA: TGTGCCGGAGGGACAGATAATGAAAAACTGTTTTTT
CDR3 protein: CAGGTDNEKLFF

J gene: TRBJ2-1
D gene: -
clone size: -
V gene: TRBV6-5
CDR3 DNA: TGTGCCAGCAGTTACGACTTCAGCTCCTACAATGAGCAGTTCTTC
CDR3 protein: CASSYDFSSYNEQFF

J gene: TRBJ1-2
D gene: -
clone size: -
V gene: TRBV6-1
CDR3 DNA: TGTGCCAGCAGTGAAGTTGAGACAGTTAACTATGGCTACACCTTC
CDR3 protein: CASSEVETVNYGYTF

J gene: TRBJ2-7
D gene: TRBD2
clone size: -
V gene: TRBV7-9
CDR3 DNA: TGTGCCAGCAACTGGGGGGGACTTCAGGACGAGCAGTACTTC
CDR3 protein: CASNWGGLQDEQYF

J gene: TRBJ2-7
D gene: -
clone size: -
V gene: TRBV4-1
CDR3 DNA: TGCGCCAGCAGCCTAGAATGGGGGCGCACGTACGAGCAGTACTTC
CDR3 protein: CASSLEWGRTYEQYF

J gene: TRBJ2-5
D gene: -
clone size: -
V gene: TRBV18
CDR3 DNA: TGTGCCAGCTCACCACCGGTTTCAGGGAGGGAGACCCAGTACTTC
CDR3 protein: CASSPPVSGRETQYF

J gene: TRBJ2-1
D gene: TRBD1
clone size: -
V gene: TRBV27
CDR3 DNA: TGTGCCAGCAGTCCTATGTACCGGGACAGGGGGCAGTTCTTC
CDR3 protein: CASSPMYRDRGQFF

J gene: TRBJ1-1
D gene: -
clone size: -
V gene: TRBV27
CDR3 DNA: TGTGCCAGCAGTTATCGGGGGATGAACACTGAAGCTTTCTTT
CDR3 protein: CASSYRGMNTEAFF

J gene: TRBJ2-3
D gene: -
clone size: -
V gene: TRBV13
CDR3 DNA: TGTGCCAGCAGCTTTCAAGATACGCAGTATTTT
CDR3 protein: CASSFQDTQYF

J gene: TRBJ2-7
D gene: TRBD1
clone size: -
V gene: TRBV5-8
CDR3 DNA: TGTGCCAGCAGCTTAGGGGGCAGGTACGAGCAGTACTTC
CDR3 protein: CASSLGGRYEQYF

J gene: TRBJ2-7
D gene: -
clone size: -
V gene: TRBV13
CDR3 DNA: TGTGCCAGCAGCGGAACCTCGGCAGGGGACTACGAGCAGTACTTC
CDR3 protein: CASSGTSAGDYEQYF

J gene: TRBJ1-3
D gene: TRBD1
clone size: -
V gene: TRBV5-1
CDR3 DNA: TGCGCCAGCAGCACAGGGGAGTCTGGAAACACCATATATTTT
CDR3 protein: CASSTGESGNTIYF

J gene: TRBJ2-2
D gene: -
clone size: -
V gene: TRBV7-2
CDR3 DNA: TGTGCCAGCAGCTTAGGAGGAGCCACCGGGGAGCTGTTTTTT
CDR3 protein: CASSLGGATGELFF

J gene: TRBJ2-2
D gene: TRBD2
clone size: few
V gene: TRBV11-2
CDR3 DNA: TGTGCCAGCAGTTTTTCTAGCGGGAGGTCCGGGGAGCTGTTTTTT
CDR3 protein: CASSFSSGRSGELFF

J gene: TRBJ2-7
D gene: -
clone size: -
V gene: TRBV6-1
CDR3 DNA: TGTGCCAGCAGTGTCCGGAGCTACGAGCAGTACTTC
CDR3 protein: CASSVRSYEQYF

J gene: TRBJ1-1
D gene: -
clone size: -
V gene: TRBV6-1
CDR3 DNA: TGTGCCAGCAGTGAAGTAGGGCGAGGGAACACTGAAGCTTTCTTT
CDR3 protein: CASSEVGRGNTEAFF

J gene: TRBJ1-1
D gene: -
clone size: -
V gene: TRBV6-5
CDR3 DNA: TGTGCCAGCAGGATGACAGGGAACACTGAAGCTTTCTTT
CDR3 protein: CASRMTGNTEAFF

J gene: TRBJ2-1
D gene: TRBD2
clone size: -
V gene: TRBV29-1
CDR3 DNA: TGCAGCGTAGCTAGCGGGAGGGCTTATGAGCAGTTCTTC
CDR3 protein: CSVASGRAYEQFF

J gene: TRBJ2-7
D gene: TRBD2
clone size: once
V gene: TRBV5-8
CDR3 DNA: TGTGCCAGCAGCATCGGACTAGATTACGAGCAGTACTTC
CDR3 protein: CASSIGLDYEQYF

J gene: TRBJ1-2
D gene: TRBD1
clone size: -
V gene: TRBV6-5
CDR3 DNA: TGTGCCAGCAGCCCCTGGGAACAGGGGGCGCGGGGCTACACCTTC
CDR3 protein: CASSPWEQGARGYTF

J gene: TRBJ2-5
D gene: -
clone size: -
V gene: TRBV6-6
CDR3 DNA: TGTGCCAGCAACATTGGATTGACAGAGACCCAGTACTTC
CDR3 protein: CASNIGLTETQYF

J gene: TRBJ2-1
D gene: TRBD2
clone size: -
V gene: TRBV6-6
CDR3 DNA: TGTGCCAGCAGCTACTTAGCGGGAAGCTCCTACAATGAGCAGTTCTTC
CDR3 protein: CASSYLAGSSYNEQFF

J gene: TRBJ1-2
D gene: -
clone size: -
V gene: TRBV4-3
CDR3 DNA: TGCGCCAGCAGCCAAGCCTTGGGGGGCGCGGGCTATGGCTACACCTTC
CDR3 protein: CASSQALGGAGYGYTF

J gene: TRBJ2-7
D gene: TRBD2
clone size: -
V gene: TRBV2
CDR3 DNA: TGTGCCAGCATCGGACTAGCGGGGTACGAGCAGTACTTC
CDR3 protein: CASIGLAGYEQYF

J gene: TRBJ2-7
D gene: TRBD2
clone size: -
V gene: TRBV10-3
CDR3 DNA: TGTGCCATCAGTGAGGGGGGGGACTACTCAACCTACGAGCAGTACTTC
CDR3 protein: CAISEGGDYSTYEQYF

J gene: TRBJ1-2
D gene: -
clone size: -
V gene: TRBV18
CDR3 DNA: TGTGCCAGCACCAACAGGGAGGCGAATGGCTACACCTTC
CDR3 protein: CASTNREANGYTF

J gene: TRBJ2-2
D gene: -
clone size: once
V gene: TRBV19
CDR3 DNA: TGTGCCAGTAGTACCCCTCTAGCGCCGACCGGGAACACCGGGGAGCTGTTTTTT
CDR3 protein: CASSTPLAPTGNTGELFF

J gene: TRBJ2-5
D gene: -
clone size: -
V gene: TRBV7-6
CDR3 DNA: TGTGCCAGCACCCAAGGGGGTAGGGGACCCCAAGAGACCCAGTACTTC
CDR3 protein: CASTQGGRGPQETQYF

J gene: TRBJ1-5
D gene: -
clone size: once
V gene: TRBV27
CDR3 DNA: TGTGCCAGCAGTTTATTGGGCAATCAGCCCCAGCATTTT
CDR3 protein: CASSLLGNQPQHF

J gene: TRBJ1-2
D gene: -
clone size: -
V gene: TRBV30
CDR3 DNA: TGTGCCTGGAGTACCGCCTATGGCTACACCTTC
CDR3 protein: CAWSTAYGYTF

J gene: TRBJ2-1
D gene: -
clone size: -
V gene: TRBV2
CDR3 DNA: TGTGCCAGCAGTCCGGGACCTTACAATGAGCAGTTCTTC
CDR3 protein: CASSPGPYNEQFF

J gene: TRBJ1-5
D gene: -
clone size: -
V gene: TRBV5-8
CDR3 DNA: TGTGCCAGCAGCCAAGTCAAAGAAAGCAATCAGCCCCAGCATTTT
CDR3 protein: CASSQVKESNQPQHF

J gene: TRBJ2-1
D gene: TRBD2
clone size: -
V gene: TRBV27
CDR3 DNA: TGTGCCAGCAGTCCCTATGCGGGAGGCAATGAGCAGTTCTTC
CDR3 protein: CASSPYAGGNEQFF

J gene: TRBJ1-6
D gene: -
clone size: few
V gene: TRBV30
CDR3 DNA: TGTGCCTGGAGTAACCAGGGTAGGGGTTTGACACCCCTCCACTTT
CDR3 protein: CAWSNQGRGLTPLHF

J gene: TRBJ2-5
D gene: -
clone size: -
V gene: TRBV5-6
CDR3 DNA: TGTGCCAGCAGCTTATCACAAGAGACCCAGTACTTC
CDR3 protein: CASSLSQETQYF

J gene: TRBJ1-6
D gene: TRBD1
clone size: -
V gene: TRBV5-1
CDR3 DNA: TGCGCCAGCAGCTTGGAGGCAGGGGGACTGAATTCACCCCTCCACTTT
CDR3 protein: CASSLEAGGLNSPLHF

J gene: TRBJ2-7
D gene: -
clone size: -
V gene: TRBV30
CDR3 DNA: TGTGCCTGGACTGCGGGCTACGAGCAGTACTTC
CDR3 protein: CAWTAGYEQYF

J gene: TRBJ2-3
D gene: -
clone size: -
V gene: TRBV9
CDR3 DNA: TGTGCCAGCACCCCTCCCCTAGTCGGGGCCACAGATACGCAGTATTTT
CDR3 protein: CASTPPLVGATDTQYF

J gene: TRBJ1-6
D gene: TRBD1
clone size: -
V gene: TRBV6-5
CDR3 DNA: TGTGCCAGCAGTTACTCGAGTCAGGGGGGTTCACCCCTCCACTTT
CDR3 protein: CASSYSSQGGSPLHF

J gene: TRBJ2-2
D gene: TRBD1
clone size: -
V gene: TRBV7-9
CDR3 DNA: TGTGCCAGCAGCTCGGGACAGACCTACACCGGGGAGCTGTTTTTT
CDR3 protein: CASSSGQTYTGELFF

J gene: TRBJ2-1
D gene: -
clone size: -
V gene: TRBV7-8
CDR3 DNA: TGTGCCAGCAGCTTAGTTGGATACAATGAGCAGTTCTTC
CDR3 protein: CASSLVGYNEQFF

J gene: TRBJ1-5
D gene: -
clone size: -
V gene: TRBV19
CDR3 DNA: TGTGCCAGTAGTATCGGCGGCAATCAGCCCCAGCATTTT
CDR3 protein: CASSIGGNQPQHF

J gene: TRBJ1-4
D gene: TRBD1
clone size: -
V gene: TRBV12-5
CDR3 DNA: TGTGCTAGTGGTACCGACGGACAGGCTATGGATGAAAAACTGTTTTTT
CDR3 protein: CASGTDGQAMDEKLFF

J gene: TRBJ2-1
D gene: TRBD1
clone size: few
V gene: TRBV29-1
CDR3 DNA: TGCAGCGTTGACGGACAGGGGGCTATTGAGCAGTTCTTC
CDR3 protein: CSVDGQGAIEQFF

J gene: TRBJ2-1
D gene: -
clone size: -
V gene: TRBV20-1
CDR3 DNA: TGCAGTGCTAGCCAGGGCCATGAGCAGTTCTTC
CDR3 protein: CSASQGHEQFF

J gene: TRBJ2-3
D gene: -
clone size: -
V gene: TRBV9
CDR3 DNA: TGTGCCAGCAGCGTAGACGCCGGGACTCCCACAGATACGCAGTATTTT
CDR3 protein: CASSVDAGTPTDTQYF